This T cell receptor (beta chain) was documented in a study of T cell responses to AZD1222 COVID-19 vaccine. Profiling relied on immunoSEQ multiplex PCR, and the TCRdb table lists in-frame clones only, not all of them. The table lists about 140,000 clones, around nine tenths of them singletons, with 1.7% in the top ten. This clone has only one observation. With V trimmed by 0 bases and J by 4 bases, 8 bases remained unmatched. The CDR3 runs 17 residues. Germline CDR1 reads KGHSH; CDR2 reads LQKENI. The receptor was derived from an adult in good health. This material consisted of peripheral blood, taken on day 0 of AZD1222 vaccination. The chain links TRBV18 to TRBJ2-2; 7 bases map to TRBD1. The CDR3 loop reads CASSPPETGRVTGELFF. The CDR3 region has the DNA TGTGCCAGCTCACCACCGGAGACAGGGCGGGTCACCGGGGAGCTGTTTTTT. Full variable domain (missing parts from reference TRBV18 and TRBJ2-2): NAGVMQNPRHLVRRRGQEARLRCSPMKGHSHVYWYRQLPEEGLKFMVYLQKENIIDESGMPKERFSAEFPKEGPSILRIQQVVRGDSAAYFCASSPPETGRVTGELFFGEGSRLTVL.